This T cell receptor beta chain was observed in a study of post-analysis software for immune sequencing data. Across the study: Patients with relapsing-remitting, secondary progressive and progressive-relapsing multiple sclerosis courses were all represented. Study outcomes and limitations: The five TRBV segments detected at higher frequency in patients than in controls included TRBV5-6, TRBV5-1 and TRBV20-1. Significantly lower normalized Chao1 diversity was seen in multiple sclerosis patients than in controls.

This CDR3 region has 14 residues. Germline V gene sequence: CDR1 SEHNR, CDR2 FQNEAQ (reference sequence). The germline V and J ends were trimmed by 6 bases and 9 bases, with 18 bases remaining between them. The TCR beta cDNA libraries contained unique molecular identifiers. T cells, roughly 0.95 to 10 million of them, yielded hundreds of thousands of cDNA molecules. Each CDR3 protein is one row after TCRdb ran MiXCR on the PCR reads. The sample shows 750,000 to 950,000 distinct CDR3 sequences, about 50% of them seen only once. This clonotype came up a few times. Its antigen is undetermined. The clonotype was recovered from a girl aged 10 to 17 with multiple sclerosis. What was sequenced was blood. The gene calls are TRBV7-9 and TRBJ2-1; perhaps TRBD2 as D (6 bases). The CDR3 coding sequence is TGTGCCAGCAGTCGGCGGGGTAGAGGCGGTGAGCAGTTCTTC. Residues: CASSRRGRGGEQFF.